This record looks at one T cell receptor (beta chain) sequence and its context. This sample is drawn from a study of OX40 agonist ivuxolimab in advanced cancers. Study information: It was ivuxolimab, an agonistic anti-OX40 (CD134) antibody, that patients were treated with.

Trimming shortened V by 7 bases and J by 1 base, and 10 bases separated the two germline ends. This CDR3 region has 14 residues. Germline V lookup: CDR1 SGHAT, CDR2 FQNNGV. Measured with immunoSEQ multiplex PCR; TCRdb has only the in-frame clones, and not every one. Here the sample spans some 66,000 clones, about 88% being singletons. The chain links TRBV11-2 to TRBJ2-2; weak D call: TRBD2 (6 bases). This clonotype was obtained from an adult with an advanced solid tumor such as melanoma, head and neck, liver or kidney cancer. Sequencing was performed on CD4+ or CD8+ T cells sorted from blood, taken in a trial of the OX40 agonist ivuxolimab. The CDR3 region has the DNA TGTGCCAGCAAGCCCGGGAGGAACACCGGGGAGCTGTTTTTT. It specifies CASKPGRNTGELFF.